One sample yielded the 32 T cell receptor beta chains listed below, sequenced in a study of CD8+CD57+ T cells in acquired aplastic anemia. Genomic DNA was employed as the template in profiling TCR beta VDJ and CDR3. Via MiXCR, TCRdb re-called the reads, giving one row per CDR3 protein. This sample carries some 180,000 distinct CDR3 sequences, around 60% of them seen once, and the ten largest clones take about 42%. Patients sequenced had flow cytometry evidence of CD8+CD57+ cell expansion. The specimen sequenced was sorted CD4+, CD8+, or CD8+CD57+ T cells (not recorded which) from PBMCs. The receptors derive from a human donor with aplastic anemia.

The chain joins TRBV19 to TRBJ1-3; possible D gene TRBD1, 5 bases. V lost 5 bases, J lost 4 bases, and 9 bases lay in between. The germline V gene has CDR1 LNHDA and CDR2 SQIVND (reference sequence). The CDR3 loop spans 13 amino acids. The CDR3 region is CASSWGGGNTIYF. CDR3 nucleotides: TGTGCCAGTAGTTGGGGCGGGGGAAACACCATATATTTT.

The chain carries TRBV7-3 and TRBJ2-3; D ambiguous. The V end lost 0 bases, the J end lost 2 bases, and 3 bases lay between the germline ends. The CDR3 consists of 13 residues. Germline CDR1 SGHTA, CDR2 FQGTGA. The CDR3 region has the DNA TGTGCCAGCAGCTTAACTATCACAGATACGCAGTATTTT. This encodes CASSLTITDTQYF. The whole variable domain, filled in from reference TRBV7-3 and TRBJ2-3, reads GAGVSQTPSNKVTEKGKYVELRCDPISGHTALYWYRQSLGQGPEFLIYFQGTGAADDSGLPNDRFFAVRPEGSVSTLKIQRTERGDSAVYLCASSLTITDTQYFGPGTRLTVL.

V gene TRBV6-1 combines with J gene TRBJ1-1, with 7 bases lining up with TRBD1. CDR1 is MNHNS and CDR2 is SASEGT in the germline V gene. The ends lost 0 bases at V and 1 base at J; junction bases unmatched: 5. The CDR3 is made up of 16 amino acids. CDR3: CASSEALGDRNTEAFF. The CDR3 nucleotides are TGTGCCAGCAGTGAAGCGCTTGGGGACAGGAACACTGAAGCTTTCTTT.

This clonotype was seen at least ten times. This chain connects TRBV13 to TRBJ2-2, with D possibly being TRBD1 (6 bases). The germline gives CDR1 PRHDT, CDR2 FYEKMQ (reference sequence). The CDR3 sequence is 14 residues long. V was shortened by 3 bases and J by 6 bases, with 11 bases between the two germline ends. In DNA form, the CDR3 reads TGTGCCAGCAGCTTCAGGGGTGACGCCGGGGAGCTGTTTTTT. Its protein is CASSFRGDAGELFF.

The CDR3 is CASSLECYNEQFF. Written as DNA, the CDR3 is TGTGCCAGCAGCTTAGAGTGCTACAATGAGCAGTTCTTC. The V and J genes are TRBV7-9 and TRBJ2-1, with D unresolved. The CDR3 runs to 13 residues. The germline V gene has CDR1 SEHNR and CDR2 FQNEAQ (reference sequence). V was cut by 1 base and J by 3 bases, with 4 bases left in between.

V gene TRBV7-3 combines with J gene TRBJ2-5; D remains unclear. Per germline, CDR1 SGHTA and CDR2 FQGTGA. CDR3 length equals 15 residues. Trimming removed 4 bases from V and 4 bases from J, with 16 bases in between. Here the CDR3 DNA reads TGTGCCAGCAGCTCCAACGGGTGGGCACCAGAGACCCAGTACTTC. It specifies CASSSNGWAPETQYF.

This clonotype came up many times. CDR3 loop: CASSEAGASSYEQYF. CDR3 sequence (DNA): TGTGCCAGCAGTGAAGCGGGGGCGAGCTCCTACGAGCAGTACTTC. V usage is TRBV6-1 and J usage is TRBJ2-7, with D maybe TRBD1 (6 bases). Germline V lookup: CDR1 MNHNS, CDR2 SASEGT. The CDR3 consists of 15 residues. Deletions cut 0 bases from V and 0 bases from J, with 9 bases between.

This rearrangement joins TRBV25-1 to TRBJ2-1; 7 nucleotides align to TRBD1. This CDR3 has 18 amino acids. J lost 7 bases, V lost 2 bases, and 17 bases had no gene match. Germline V gene data show CDR1 as MGHDK and CDR2 as SYGVNS. CDR3: CASSEPRNPRTGWNEQFF. For the CDR3, the DNA is TGTGCCAGCAGTGAACCCAGAAATCCGAGGACAGGATGGAATGAGCAGTTCTTC.

The V call is TRBV24-1, the J call TRBJ1-2, with 9 bases matching TRBD1. The CDR3 extends over 14 amino acids. The ends lost 3 bases at V and 8 bases at J; junction bases unmatched: 6. Germline loops: CDR1 KGHDR, CDR2 SFDVKD. For the CDR3, the DNA is TGTGCCACCAGTGATCCGGGGACAGGGTGGGGCTACACCTTC. Protein sequence: CATSDPGTGWGYTF.

This clonotype was observed many times. The rearrangement joins TRBV20-1 to TRBJ2-7; 10 positions match TRBD1. The CDR3 sequence is 13 residues long. V lost 5 bases and J lost 1; bases outside the gene matches: 2. Germline V gene sequence: CDR1 DFQATT, CDR2 SNEGSKA (reference sequence). CDR3 sequence: CSARTGGSYEQYF. DNA of the CDR3: TGCAGTGCTCGGACAGGGGGATCCTACGAGCAGTACTTC.

This rearrangement joins TRBV5-1 to TRBJ2-7, with 8 nucleotides matching TRBD2. With 7 bases clipped from V and 2 bases from J, the junction kept 8 bases outside the gene matches. CDR3 length equals 14 residues. The germline CDR1 and CDR2 sequences are SGHRS and YFSETQ. CDR3 in amino acids: CASGTGGYTYEQYF. The DNA for the CDR3 is TGCGCCAGCGGGACGGGGGGGTACACCTACGAGCAGTACTTC.

The chain is built from TRBV6-4 and TRBJ2-3; 8 positions agree with TRBD1. V dropped 6 bases and J dropped 1; count of bases not matched to a gene: 6. Germline V gene sequence: CDR1 MRHNA, CDR2 SNTAGT. This CDR3 comprises 15 residues. The CDR3 loop reads CASSGTGGGTDTQYF. The CDR3 region has the DNA TGTGCCAGCAGCGGTACAGGGGGAGGCACAGATACGCAGTATTTT.

In this sample, this clonotype turned up many times. This sequence joins TRBV12-5 and TRBJ2-7; D may correspond to TRBD1 or TRBD2 (6 bases each). Per germline, CDR1 LGHNT and CDR2 FRNRAP. V dropped 0 bases and J dropped 7 bases, with 13 bases sitting between them. The CDR3 contains 14 residues. Here the CDR3 reads CASGLVGEGGEQYF. In DNA, the CDR3 is TGTGCTAGTGGTTTGGTAGGAGAGGGGGGAGAGCAGTACTTC.

This clonotype came up a few times. The chain combines TRBV5-6 with TRBJ2-3; D is possibly TRBD2 (6 bases). Looked up from germline, CDR1 is SGHDT and CDR2 is YYEEEE. This CDR3 comprises 13 residues. Trimming pared 4 bases from V and 4 bases from J, leaving 10 bases between. CDR3 nucleotides: TGTGCCAGCAGCCGGGAGTCCGCAGATACGCAGTATTTT. Protein: CASSRESADTQYF.

The table lists this clonotype with a few counts. The genes are TRBV2 and TRBJ1-2, with 8 bases matching TRBD1. The CDR3 has 13 residues. Germline CDR1 SNHLY, CDR2 FYNNEI. V trimming: 6 bases; J trimming: 8 bases; junction bases outside the gene matches: 8. The CDR3 DNA follows: TGTGCCAGCAGGGGGCGGACAGGGACAGGCTACACCTTC. Encoded protein: CASRGRTGTGYTF.

This sequence joins TRBV6-5 and TRBJ1-2; the match to TRBD1 covers 7 bases. The CDR3 has 15 amino acids. J lost 4 bases, V lost 5 bases, and 10 bases had no gene match. Germline values: CDR1 MNHEY, CDR2 SVGAGI. As DNA, the CDR3 is TGTGCCAGCAGTGGCCGGGACAGAAATTCCTATGGCTACACCTTC. Residues: CASSGRDRNSYGYTF.

The rearrangement joins TRBV24-1 to TRBJ2-1; D is uncertain. Trimming took off 3 bases at V and 6 bases at J, with 2 bases between the two ends. CDR1 KGHDR and CDR2 SFDVKD come from the germline V gene. CDR3 size: 11 residues. The CDR3 DNA reads TGTGCCACCAGTGATAGCAATGAGCAGTTCTTC. As protein: CATSDSNEQFF.

The genes are TRBV24-1 and TRBJ2-3, with D unclear. CDR1 and CDR2 (germline): KGHDR, SFDVKD. This CDR3 comprises 15 residues. V lost 9 bases and J lost 5, with 20 bases in between. CDR3 bases: TGTGCCACCGGATCGACCCTTCTCCCCCAAGATACGCAGTATTTT. Translated, it gives CATGSTLLPQDTQYF.

A note on this clonotype: The CDR3 end shows no conserved phenylalanine or tryptophan, and so a read error is likely. The genes are TRBV15 and TRBJ2-5; no definite D call. The CDR3 is made up of 16 amino acids. Germline lookup yields CDR1 LNHNV and CDR2 YYDKDF (reference sequence). CDR3: CATSTGTWKEQENQYL. CDR3 DNA: TGTGCCACCAGCACGGGCACATGGAAAGAGCAAGAGAACCAGTACTTA.

This chain joins TRBV19 and TRBJ2-3, with unresolved D. Germline assignment: CDR1 LNHDA and CDR2 SQIVND (reference sequence). The CDR3 is 15 amino acids. Trimming shortened V by 9 bases and J by 1 base, and 17 bases separated the two germline ends. The CDR3: CASLTRLGGTDTQYF. Here the CDR3 DNA reads TGTGCCAGCCTAACCAGGTTGGGCGGCACAGATACGCAGTATTTT.

The CDR3 region is CASSLTGFNSPLHF. In nucleotides, the CDR3 is TGTGCCAGCAGCCTGACAGGGTTCAATTCACCCCTCCACTTT. The V gene is TRBV9, the J gene TRBJ1-6; TRBD1 agrees at 7 bases. Germline-derived CDR1 and CDR2 are SGDLS and YYNGEE. V was pared by 4 bases and J by 7 bases, with 5 bases of the junction left unmatched. The CDR3 is 14 amino acids. Full variable domain (outside the CDR3, taken from reference TRBV9 and TRBJ1-6): DSGVTQTPKHLITATGQRVTLRCSPRSGDLSVYWYQQSLDQGLQFLIQYYNGEERAKGNILERFSAQQFPDLHSELNLSSLELGDSALYFCASSLTGFNSPLHFGNGTRLTVT.

V gene TRBV6-1 combines with J gene TRBJ1-6, with TRBD1 matching over 9 bases. CDR1 and CDR2 (germline): MNHNS, SASEGT. V dropped 1 base and J dropped 10; count of bases not matched to a gene: 2. This CDR3 region has 14 residues. The CDR3 sequence: CASSEGTGVSPLHF. CDR3 nucleotides: TGTGCCAGCAGTGAAGGGACAGGGGTCTCACCCCTCCACTTT.

The chain is built from TRBV24-1 and TRBJ1-5, with 7 bases lining up with TRBD1. In germline, CDR1 is KGHDR, CDR2 SFDVKD. This CDR3 is 15 amino acids long. The V gene end was trimmed by 7 bases and the J gene end by 4 bases; junction bases not matched to a gene: 9. The CDR3 is CATRGTDGGNQPQHF. For the CDR3, the DNA is TGTGCCACCAGGGGGACAGACGGGGGTAATCAGCCCCAGCATTTT.

CDR3 sequence: CAISGREGGTDTQYF. The CDR3 coding sequence is TGTGCCATCAGTGGCAGGGAGGGCGGCACAGATACGCAGTATTTT. This chain connects TRBV10-3 to TRBJ2-3; 7 nucleotides match TRBD2. After removal of 4 bases from V and 1 base from J, the junction contained 5 bases not matched to a gene. This CDR3 has 15 amino acids. Germline V gene lookup returns CDR1 ENHRY and CDR2 SYGVKD.

This clonotype was detected many times. The chain joins TRBV4-1 to TRBJ1-6, with TRBD1 matching 9 bases. The CDR3 is made up of 16 amino acids. V was pared by 3 bases and J by 7 bases, with 7 bases of the junction left unmatched. Germline CDR1 and CDR2: MGHRA and YSYEKL. The CDR3 DNA follows: TGCGCCAGCAGCCAGACGACAGGGGGTAGGAATTCACCCCTCCACTTT. Translation gives CASSQTTGGRNSPLHF.

This clonotype showed up many times. The chain recombines TRBV12-3 or TRBV12-4 with TRBJ2-3, with 9 bases identical to TRBD2. The CDR3 contains 15 residues. V lost 6 bases to trimming and J lost 3 bases; unmatched junction nucleotides: 7. The CDR3 loop is CASRGSGGGTDTQYF. CDR3 sequence (DNA): TGTGCCAGCAGGGGTAGCGGGGGTGGGACAGATACGCAGTATTTT.

V usage is TRBV7-3 and J usage is TRBJ2-7; 11 bases fit TRBD2. V was pared by 2 bases and J by 6 bases, with 6 bases of the junction left unmatched. The V gene's germline CDR1 is SGHTA and CDR2 FQGTGA. The CDR3 is 15 residues long. CDR3: CASSLVAGGGGEQYF. CDR3 coding DNA: TGTGCCAGCAGCTTAGTAGCGGGAGGGGGAGGCGAGCAGTACTTC.

This clonotype was seen once. This chain links TRBV10-3 with TRBJ2-3; 10 bases are shared with TRBD2. V was pared by 0 bases and J by 8 bases, with 14 bases of the junction left unmatched. Germline V gene lookup returns CDR1 ENHRY and CDR2 SYGVKD. The CDR3 totals 18 residues. The chain's CDR3 is CAISESTLTSGTMGTQYF. DNA of the CDR3: TGTGCCATCAGTGAGTCAACTCTTACTAGCGGGACGATGGGTACGCAGTATTTT.

This CDR3 reads CASSLPAGEQYF. Written as DNA, the CDR3 is TGTGCCAGCAGTTTACCAGCCGGCGAGCAGTACTTC. The J gene is TRBJ2-7, the V gene TRBV12-3 or TRBV12-4; D is unclear. With 2 bases removed from V and 6 bases from J, the gap between germline ends came to 8 bases. CDR3 length: 12 residues.

This clonotype showed up just once. The conserved final phenylalanine or tryptophan is absent from the CDR3, which likely points to a read error. The CDR3, as DNA: TGTGCCAGCAGACAGAGACACGTACTTGGAAACACCATATATCTT. Encoded protein: CASRQRHVLGNTIYL. V usage is TRBV2 and J usage is TRBJ1-3; D gene ambiguous. CDR3 length equals 15 residues. The germline gives CDR1 SNHLY, CDR2 FYNNEI. V lost 6 bases to trimming and J lost 3 bases, with 15 bases between them.

The chain links TRBV7-9 to TRBJ2-7, with TRBD2 matching 8 bases. Germline V gene lookup returns CDR1 SEHNR and CDR2 FQNEAQ (reference sequence). Trimming cost V 2 bases and J 7 bases; bases outside gene matches: 13. The CDR3 sequence is 16 residues long. CDR3 in amino acids: CASSLRPVGGAREQYF. CDR3 DNA sequence: TGTGCCAGCAGCTTACGCCCGGTCGGGGGGGCGCGGGAGCAGTACTTC.

The chain recombines TRBV3-1 with TRBJ2-7; 10 nucleotides align to TRBD2. Germline loops: CDR1 LGHDT, CDR2 YNNKEL (reference sequence). The CDR3 length is 13 residues. J lost 5 bases, V lost 8 bases, and 6 bases had no gene match. The CDR3, as DNA: TGTGCCAGCGGGCAACTAGCGGGAAACGAGCAGTACTTC. Translated: CASGQLAGNEQYF.